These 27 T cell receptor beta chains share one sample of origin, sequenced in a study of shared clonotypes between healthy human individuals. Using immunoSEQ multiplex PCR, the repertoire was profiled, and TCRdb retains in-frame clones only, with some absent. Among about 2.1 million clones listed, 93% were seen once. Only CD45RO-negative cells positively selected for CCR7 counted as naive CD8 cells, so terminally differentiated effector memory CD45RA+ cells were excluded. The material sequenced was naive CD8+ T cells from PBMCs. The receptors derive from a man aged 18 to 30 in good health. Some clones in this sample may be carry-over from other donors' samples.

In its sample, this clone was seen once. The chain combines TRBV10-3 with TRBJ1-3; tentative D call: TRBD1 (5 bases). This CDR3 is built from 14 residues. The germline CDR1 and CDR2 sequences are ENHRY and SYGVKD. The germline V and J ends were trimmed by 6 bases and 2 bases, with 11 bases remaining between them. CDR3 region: CAIRRDPAGNTIYF. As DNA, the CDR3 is TGTGCCATCAGACGGGACCCAGCTGGAAACACCATATATTTT.

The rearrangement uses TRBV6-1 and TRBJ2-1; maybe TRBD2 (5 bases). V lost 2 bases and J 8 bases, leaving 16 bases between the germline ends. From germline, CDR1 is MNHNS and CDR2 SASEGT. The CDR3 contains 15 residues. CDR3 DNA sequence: TGTGCCAGCAGTGAAAGAGTACAGAGGGCGTATGAGCAGTTCTTC. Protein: CASSERVQRAYEQFF.

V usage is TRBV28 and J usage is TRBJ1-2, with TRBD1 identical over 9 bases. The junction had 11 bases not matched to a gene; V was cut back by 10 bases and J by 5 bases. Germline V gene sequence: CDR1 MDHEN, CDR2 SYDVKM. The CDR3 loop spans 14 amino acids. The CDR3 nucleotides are TGTGCCACAAACCGGGACAGGGAGATGTATGGCTACACCTTC. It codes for CATNRDREMYGYTF.

CDR3 loop: CASSWTVYGYTF. The CDR3 DNA reads TGCGCCAGCAGTTGGACAGTCTATGGCTACACCTTC. V and J are TRBV10-1 and TRBJ1-2; weak D call: TRBD1 (6 bases). V shed 5 bases and J shed 4 bases, with 8 bases lying between them. CDR1 is WNHNN and CDR2 is SYGVQD in the germline V gene (reference sequence). The CDR3 runs 12 residues.

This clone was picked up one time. CDR3 sequence reads: CASSRRRGSPDTQYF. Here the CDR3 DNA reads TGTGCCAGCAGTCGCCGGAGGGGGTCCCCAGATACGCAGTATTTT. The chain carries TRBV28 and TRBJ2-3; TRBD1 or TRBD2 may be the D gene (6 bases each). Trimming took off 5 bases at V and 4 bases at J, with 16 bases between the two ends. CDR3 length: 15 amino acids. Germline V gives CDR1 MDHEN, CDR2 SYDVKM.

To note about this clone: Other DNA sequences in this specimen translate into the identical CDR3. DNA of the CDR3: TGTGCCAGCAGTTTATCGGCGGGCACTTCCTACAATGAGCAGTTCTTC. Translated: CASSLSAGTSYNEQFF. The rearrangement joins TRBV27 to TRBJ2-1, with D tentatively TRBD2 (5 bases). Trimming pared 0 bases from V and 1 base from J, leaving 10 bases between. There are 16 residues in the CDR3. Germline CDR1 and CDR2: MNHEY and SMNVEV (reference sequence).

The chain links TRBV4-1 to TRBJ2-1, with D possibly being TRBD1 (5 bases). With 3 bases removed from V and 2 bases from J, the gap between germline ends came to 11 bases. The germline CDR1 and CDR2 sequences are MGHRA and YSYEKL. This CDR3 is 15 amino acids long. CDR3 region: CASSQGPFAYNEQFF. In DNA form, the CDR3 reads TGCGCCAGCAGCCAGGGGCCCTTCGCCTACAATGAGCAGTTCTTC.

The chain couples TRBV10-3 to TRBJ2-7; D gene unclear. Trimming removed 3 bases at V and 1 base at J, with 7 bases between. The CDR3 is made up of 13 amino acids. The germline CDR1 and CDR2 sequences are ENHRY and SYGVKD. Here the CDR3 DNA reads TGTGCCATCAGTGATCTTGTTTCCTACGAGCAGTACTTC. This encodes CAISDLVSYEQYF.

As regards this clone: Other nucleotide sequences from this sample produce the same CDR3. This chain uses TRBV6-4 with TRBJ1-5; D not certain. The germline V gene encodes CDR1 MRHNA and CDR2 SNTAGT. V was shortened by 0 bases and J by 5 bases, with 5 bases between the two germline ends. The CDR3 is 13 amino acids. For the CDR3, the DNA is TGTGCCAGCAGTGACTCGTCAGATCAGCCCCAGCATTTT. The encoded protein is CASSDSSDQPQHF.

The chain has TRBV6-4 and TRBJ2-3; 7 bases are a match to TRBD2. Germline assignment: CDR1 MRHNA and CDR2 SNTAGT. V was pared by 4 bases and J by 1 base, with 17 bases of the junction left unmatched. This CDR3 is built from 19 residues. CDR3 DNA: TGTGCCAGCAGTGCAACTCGGCCCTGGGAGGGGCCAGGCACAGATACGCAGTATTTT. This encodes CASSATRPWEGPGTDTQYF.

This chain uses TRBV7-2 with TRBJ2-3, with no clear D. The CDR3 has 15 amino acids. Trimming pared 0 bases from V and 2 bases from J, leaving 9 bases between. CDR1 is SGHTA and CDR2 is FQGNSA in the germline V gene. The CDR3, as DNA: TGTGCCAGCAGCTTAGCTCAGAGAAACACAGATACGCAGTATTTT. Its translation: CASSLAQRNTDTQYF.

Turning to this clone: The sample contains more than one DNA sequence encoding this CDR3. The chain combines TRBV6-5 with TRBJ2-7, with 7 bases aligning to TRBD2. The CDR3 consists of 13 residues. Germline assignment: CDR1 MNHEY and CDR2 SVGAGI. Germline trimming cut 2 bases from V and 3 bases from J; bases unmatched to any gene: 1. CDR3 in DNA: TGTGCCAGCAGTTACGGCGGGAGCTACGAGCAGTACTTC. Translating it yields CASSYGGSYEQYF.

CDR3 sequence reads: CASSQREAGMYEQYF. CDR3 sequence (DNA): TGTGCCAGCAGCCAACGAGAGGCAGGGATGTACGAGCAGTACTTC. This chain connects TRBV11-3 to TRBJ2-7, with D possibly TRBD1 on 5 matching bases. The V gene's germline CDR1 is SGHNT and CDR2 YENEEA. Trimming pared 5 bases from V and 4 bases from J, leaving 18 bases between. This CDR3 spans 15 amino acids.

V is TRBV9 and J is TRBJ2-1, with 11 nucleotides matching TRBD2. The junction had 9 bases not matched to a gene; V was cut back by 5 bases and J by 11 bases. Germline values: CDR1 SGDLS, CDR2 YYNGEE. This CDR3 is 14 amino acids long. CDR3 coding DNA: TGTGCCAGCAGTTCTGCGACTAGCGGGGCCCAGCAGTTCTTC. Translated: CASSSATSGAQQFF.

CDR3 loop: CASSKHRDGSYEQYF. In DNA form, the CDR3 reads TGTGCCAGCAGCAAACACCGGGACGGATCCTACGAGCAGTACTTC. The rearrangement joins TRBV21-1 to TRBJ2-7. TRBV21-1 is listed as a pseudogene. CDR3 length equals 15 residues.

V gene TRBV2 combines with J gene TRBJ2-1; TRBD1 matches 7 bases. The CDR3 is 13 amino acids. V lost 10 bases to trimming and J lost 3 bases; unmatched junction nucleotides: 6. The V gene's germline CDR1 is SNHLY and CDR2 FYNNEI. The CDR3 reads CATRDSNYNEQFF. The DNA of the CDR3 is TGTGCCACCCGGGACAGCAACTACAATGAGCAGTTCTTC.

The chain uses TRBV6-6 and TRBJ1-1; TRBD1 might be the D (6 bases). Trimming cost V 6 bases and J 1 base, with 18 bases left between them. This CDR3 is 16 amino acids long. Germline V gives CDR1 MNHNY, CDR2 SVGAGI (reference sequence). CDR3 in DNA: TGTGCCAGCAGCCACGCGGGGGGGGCCCGGAACACTGAAGCTTTCTTT. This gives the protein CASSHAGGARNTEAFF.

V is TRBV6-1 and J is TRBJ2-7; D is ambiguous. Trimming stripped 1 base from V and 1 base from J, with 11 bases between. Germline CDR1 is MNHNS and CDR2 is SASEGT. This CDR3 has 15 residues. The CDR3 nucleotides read TGTGCCAGCAGTGAAGGTTGGTTTCCATCCTACGAGCAGTACTTC. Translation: CASSEGWFPSYEQYF.

The CDR3 nucleotides read TGTGCCAGCAGCGTAGGACAATCTGGGGACAGGGGTTACAATGAGCAGTTCTTC. As protein: CASSVGQSGDRGYNEQFF. V and J are TRBV9 and TRBJ2-1; 10 nucleotides agree with TRBD1. This CDR3 comprises 18 residues. Looked up from germline, CDR1 is SGDLS and CDR2 is YYNGEE. V lost 0 bases to trimming and J lost 4 bases; unmatched junction nucleotides: 10.

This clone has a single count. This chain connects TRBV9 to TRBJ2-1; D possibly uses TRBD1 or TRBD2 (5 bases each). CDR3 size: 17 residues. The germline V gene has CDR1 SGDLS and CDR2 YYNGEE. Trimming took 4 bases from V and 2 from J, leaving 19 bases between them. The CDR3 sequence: CASSTEGWGRTYNEQFF. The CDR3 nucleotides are TGTGCCAGCAGCACCGAGGGGTGGGGCAGGACCTACAATGAGCAGTTCTTC.

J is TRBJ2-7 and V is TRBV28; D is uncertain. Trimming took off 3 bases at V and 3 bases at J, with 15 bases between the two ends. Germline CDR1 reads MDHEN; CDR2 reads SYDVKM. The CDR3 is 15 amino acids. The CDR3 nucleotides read TGTGCCAGCAGTTTTGCCGGGTTTACCTACTACGAGCAGTACTTC. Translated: CASSFAGFTYYEQYF.

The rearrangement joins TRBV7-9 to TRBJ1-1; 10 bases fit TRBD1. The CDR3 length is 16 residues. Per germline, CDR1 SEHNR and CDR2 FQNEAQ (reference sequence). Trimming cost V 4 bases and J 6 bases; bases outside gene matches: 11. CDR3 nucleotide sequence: TGTGCCAGCAGCTCCCTGGGGGGACAGGGGATCTCTGAAGCTTTCTTT. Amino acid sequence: CASSSLGGQGISEAFF. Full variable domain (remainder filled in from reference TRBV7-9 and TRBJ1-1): DTGVSQNPRHKITKRGQNVTFRCDPISEHNRLYWYRQTLGQGPEFLTYFQNEAQLEKSRLLSDRFSAERPKGSFSTLEIQRTEQGDSAMYLCASSSLGGQGISEAFFGQGTRLTVV.

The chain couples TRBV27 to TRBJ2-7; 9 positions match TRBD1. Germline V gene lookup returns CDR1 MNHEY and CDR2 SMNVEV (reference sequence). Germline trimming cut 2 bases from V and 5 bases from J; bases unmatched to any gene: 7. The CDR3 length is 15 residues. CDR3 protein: CASSLQGQGLHEQYF. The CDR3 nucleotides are TGTGCCAGCAGTTTACAGGGACAGGGTCTGCACGAGCAGTACTTC.

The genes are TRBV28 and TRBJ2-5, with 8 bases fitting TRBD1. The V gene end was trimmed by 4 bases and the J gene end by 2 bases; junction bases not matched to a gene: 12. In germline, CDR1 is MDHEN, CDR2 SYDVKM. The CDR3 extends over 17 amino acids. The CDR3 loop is CASSWARTGKDQETQYF. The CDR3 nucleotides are TGTGCCAGCAGTTGGGCCAGGACAGGGAAGGATCAAGAGACCCAGTACTTC.

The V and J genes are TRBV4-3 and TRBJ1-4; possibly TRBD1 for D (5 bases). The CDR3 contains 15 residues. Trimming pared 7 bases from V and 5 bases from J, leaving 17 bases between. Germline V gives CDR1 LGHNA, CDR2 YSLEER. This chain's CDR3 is CASKGTLRGNEKLFF. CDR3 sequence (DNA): TGCGCCAGCAAGGGGACTCTCCGTGGGAATGAAAAACTGTTTTTT.

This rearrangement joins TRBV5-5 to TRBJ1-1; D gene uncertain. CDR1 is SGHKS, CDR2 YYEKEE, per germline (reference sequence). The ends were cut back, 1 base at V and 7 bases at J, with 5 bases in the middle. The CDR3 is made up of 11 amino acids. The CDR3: CASSLQSEAFF. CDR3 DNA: TGTGCCAGCAGCTTGCAGAGTGAAGCTTTCTTT.

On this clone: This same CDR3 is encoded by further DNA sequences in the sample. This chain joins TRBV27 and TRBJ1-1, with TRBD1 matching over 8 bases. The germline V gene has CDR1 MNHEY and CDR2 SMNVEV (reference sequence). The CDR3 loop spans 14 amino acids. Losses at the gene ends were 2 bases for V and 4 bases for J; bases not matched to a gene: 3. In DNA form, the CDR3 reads TGTGCCAGCAGTTTAACAGGGGGAGGCACTGAAGCTTTCTTT. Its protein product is CASSLTGGGTEAFF.